A selection of T cell receptor beta chains follows, all from one sample in a study of blood T cell repertoires in COVID-19. TCRdb's copy holds only in-frame clones and misses some; the assay was immunoSEQ multiplex PCR. The table records 270,000 or so clones, around 89% of them present only once. Sequencing was performed on PBMCs or T cells enriched from blood (not recorded which). These receptors originate from a woman in her twenties or thirties with acute COVID-19. The conserved cysteine and the conserved F or W are not part of the CDR3 here. Fields, in order: V gene, D gene, CDR3 protein. A D gene is named only where the DNA matches it firmly.

TRBV3-1/TRBV3-2 | NA | ASSQDGGDTQY
TRBV27 | TRBD1 | ASKWTGDLRSSYEQY
TRBV9 | TRBD1 | ASSVGGGGEAF
TRBV6-2/TRBV6-3 | TRBD2 | ASSYSFSGTNSYEQY
TRBV19 | NA | ASSQQGIPYEQY
TRBV19 | TRBD1 | ASSMGTGSTQF
TRBV6-2/TRBV6-3 | TRBD1 | ASSVTGQTYGYT
TRBV6-6 | NA | ASSYSNPGGEQF
TRBV3-1/TRBV3-2 | NA | ASSQTLADTQY
TRBV5-1 | TRBD2 | ASSSQAGGPNTGELF
TRBV7-9 | TRBD2 | ASSSALAGGDTQY
TRBV7-2 | TRBD1 | ASSFNTGVPGELF
TRBV13 | NA | ASRIAFSGGELF
TRBV27 | NA | ASSLGLWNEQF
TRBV4-1 | TRBD2 | ASSQDPTSGNYNEQF
TRBV9 | NA | ASSAPYTDTQY
TRBV7-2 | NA | ASSLKHKNTEAF
TRBV7-9 | TRBD1 | ASSTDRVSF
TRBV28 | NA | ASSRPLASPDNEQF
TRBV10-1 | TRBD1 | ASSEDRAPGNTIY
TRBV24-1 | NA | ATSDLQGDFTDTQY
TRBV15 | TRBD2 | ATSLRTSGTHEQY
TRBV24-1 | NA | ATSDPDRPPVGNTEAF
TRBV4-2 | TRBD2 | ASSLMMAGVSNEQF
TRBV7-2 | NA | ASSYSKNTEAF
TRBV6-2/TRBV6-3 | NA | ASSSQQLYEQY
TRBV7-3 | NA | ASSLITGTEAF
TRBV9 | NA | ASSVVGGSTEAF
TRBV10-3 | TRBD1 | AISDKGALKGYT
TRBV4-1 | TRBD1 | ASSQATGVKTEAF
TRBV28 | TRBD2 | ASKISGTYNEQF
TRBV14 | NA | ASSQRTGGYGYT
TRBV30 | NA | AWSVATNQPQH
TRBV2 | NA | ASSPRGQYYGYT
TRBV27 | NA | ASSFRGEQY
TRBV1 | NA | TSSRILAQSYEQY
TRBV5-4 | NA | ASSSPGQSSYEQY
TRBV5-4 | TRBD1 | ASSQQGSRYGYT
TRBV5-6 | NA | ASSLGQVANTGELF
TRBV19 | TRBD1 | ASSSLGTVLAKNIQY
TRBV28 | NA | ASSTRTITDTQY
TRBV5-5 | TRBD2 | ASSLNGLGNYEQY
TRBV6-2/TRBV6-3 | NA | ASSAGNLNYGYT
TRBV7-9 | NA | ASSPREREQY
TRBV15 | NA | ATSSRENSPLH
TRBV19 | TRBD1 | ASSSRDSVSYEQY
TRBV19 | NA | ASQSAELYLNQPQH
TRBV27 | NA | ASSFQGWSYEQY
TRBV19 | NA | ASSQDLRGRRNSPLH
TRBV4-3 | TRBD2 | ASSQETGTSIDTQY
TRBV7-2 | TRBD1 | ASSSTGGPYEQY
TRBV28 | NA | ASSEGDGSYEQY
TRBV5-5 | TRBD1 | ASSLVGQATDTQY